The clone carrying this T cell receptor (beta chain) was seen many times. Its antigen is unidentified. Full-length variable regions came from constant-region reverse primers plus semi-nested Nested Universal Primer A PCR. Via MiXCR, TCRdb re-called the 5' RACE reads, giving one row per CDR3 protein. The repertoire has about 55,000 distinct CDR3 sequences, around 21% of them found once; the top ten carry under 3.5%. Per germline, CDR1 MNHNS and CDR2 SASEGT. The CDR3 consists of 14 residues. V lost 2 bases and J lost 3, with 11 bases in between. Cells sorted as Tregs were CD4+, CD25+ and CD127-/low. Study-level results: Tumor memory CD4+ T cell TCR gene usage was found to cluster with blood and lymph node memory CD4+ cells and with lymph node naive CD4+ cells. Greatest tumor Treg TCR overlap was with tumor naive CD4+ cells.

The sample was tumor-infiltrating Tregs sorted from the breast tumor. The receptor comes from a female donor with breast cancer. The chain uses TRBV6-1 and TRBJ2-7; D remains unclear. The CDR3 region is CASSEWAGLYEQYF. In DNA, the CDR3 is TGTGCCAGCAGTGAATGGGCAGGTCTCTACGAGCAGTACTTC.